Presented here are 31 T cell receptor beta chains from one specimen sequenced in a study of regulatory T cells in long-lasting Graves disease. As to time point: newly diagnosed GD, antithyroid drugs for less than 3 months. RNA extracted from PBMCs served as the sequencing template. Investigators prepared the TCR beta libraries by applying iRepertoire HTBI primers and Arm-PCR of CDR3 regions. Each CDR3 protein is one row after TCRdb ran MiXCR on the multiplex PCR reads. The repertoire holds around 400,000 distinct CDR3 sequences, with roughly 15% as singletons. These data also featured in a second study, about T cells in Graves' hyperthyroidism and ophthalmopathy.

The sample here was peripheral blood mononuclear cells (PBMCs), taken at new diagnosis, from a patient treated with antithyroid drugs. The receptors stem from a woman between 40 and 50 years old with Graves disease.

In regard to this clonotype: This sequence may be a read error, since a much larger clone differs from it by one base. The rearrangement uses TRBV7-9 and TRBJ1-2; TRBD1 matches at 9 bases. Germline CDR1 and CDR2: SEHNR and FQNEAQ (reference sequence). The CDR3 runs to 15 residues. Unmatched junction bases numbered 5, after V lost 3 bases and J lost 3 bases. CDR3 in DNA: TGTGCCAGCAGCTTGGGACAGGGACTGGACTATGGCTACACCTTC. The encoded protein is CASSLGQGLDYGYTF. Using reference TRBV7-9 and TRBJ1-2 for the parts outside the CDR3, the full variable domain is DTGVSQNPRHKITKRGQNVTFRCDPISEHNRLYWYRQTLGQGPEFLTYFQNEAQLEKSRLLSDRFSAERPKGSFSTLEIQRTEQGDSAMYLCASSLGQGLDYGYTFGSGTRLTVV.

This clonotype was observed many times. A junction end diverges from the germline sequence, so it may reflect a read error. For the CDR3, the DNA is TGCAGTGCAAGAGACAGGGGAAGGACTGAAGCTTTCTTT. Protein: CSARDRGRTEAFF. The V call is TRBV20-1, the J call TRBJ1-1, with 8 bases aligning to TRBD1. The CDR3 consists of 13 residues. The V gene's germline CDR1 is DFQATT and CDR2 SNEGSKA (reference sequence).

The sample holds many counts of this clonotype. J is TRBJ1-2 and V is TRBV6-5; no clear D. Per germline, CDR1 MNHEY and CDR2 SVGAGI. The CDR3 consists of 15 residues. Between the trimmed V and J ends, which lost 2 bases and 6 bases, there was a span of 16 bases. CDR3 protein: CASSYLGLNFDGYTF. The CDR3 DNA sequence: TGTGCCAGCAGTTACCTCGGACTGAATTTCGATGGCTACACCTTC.

This clonotype was found a few times. The chain is built from TRBV3-1 and TRBJ2-3; D unresolved. V gave up 4 bases and J gave up 0 bases, with 8 bases separating them. Germline values: CDR1 LGHDT, CDR2 YNNKEL (reference sequence). CDR3 length: 14 amino acids. In DNA form, the CDR3 reads TGTGCCAGCAGCCTACTACAGAGCACAGATACGCAGTATTTT. Protein: CASSLLQSTDTQYF.

This clonotype appeared many times. The rearrangement uses TRBV13 and TRBJ2-7; a possible D gene is TRBD1 (6 bases). This CDR3 region has 13 residues. Trimming shortened V by 1 base and J by 6 bases, and 10 bases separated the two germline ends. CDR1 is PRHDT and CDR2 is FYEKMQ in the germline V gene (reference sequence). CDR3 amino acids: CASSLAPGVEQYF. In nucleotides, the CDR3 is TGTGCCAGCAGCTTAGCCCCAGGGGTCGAGCAGTACTTC.

Notes on this clonotype: Given a much more abundant clone one base away, this may be a read error. The chain is built from TRBV30 and TRBJ2-1, with D perhaps TRBD1 (6 bases). The end of the DNA fits TRBJ2-5 better, so the J call may be wrong. The CDR3 is 17 amino acids. From germline, CDR1 is GTSNPN and CDR2 SVGIG (reference sequence). CDR3 sequence: CAWGVQWSGDTGETQYF. Written as DNA, the CDR3 is TGTGCCTGGGGTGTACAATGGTCAGGGGACACGGGGGAGACCCAGTACTTC.

This clonotype was counted many times. This chain connects TRBV7-2 to TRBJ2-7; D unresolved. V gave up 1 base and J gave up 2 bases, with 12 bases separating them. CDR3 length: 15 residues. Germline CDR1 SGHTA, CDR2 FQGNSA. This CDR3 reads CASSLDGQVAYEQYF. CDR3 DNA: TGTGCCAGCAGCTTAGATGGCCAGGTGGCCTACGAGCAGTACTTC. Complete variable domain (other parts from reference TRBV7-2 and TRBJ2-7): GAGVSQSPSNKVTEKGKDVELRCDPISGHTALYWYRQSLGQGLEFLIYFQGNSAPDKSGLPSDRFSAERTGGSVSTLTIQRTQQEDSAVYLCASSLDGQVAYEQYFGPGTRLTVT.

For this clonotype: A read error is possible here, since a much larger clone lies one base away. CDR3 residues: CASSSWGAKNIQHF. CDR3 nucleotides: TGTGCCAGCAGCTCCTGGGGGGCCAAAAACATTCAGCACTTC. The J gene is TRBJ2-4, the V gene TRBV11-1, with D perhaps being TRBD1 or TRBD2 (6 bases each). The CDR3 consists of 14 residues. The germline gives CDR1 SGHAT, CDR2 FQDESV (reference sequence).

Ten or more counts support this clonotype. The genes are TRBV28 and TRBJ2-7; tentatively, D is TRBD1 (6 bases). V lost 5 bases to trimming and J lost 2 bases, with 13 bases between them. The CDR3 loop spans 14 amino acids. Germline CDR1 is MDHEN and CDR2 is SYDVKM. The CDR3: CASSTGQLTYEQYF. The CDR3 bases are TGTGCCAGCAGTACCGGACAGCTTACCTACGAGCAGTACTTC.

This clonotype was seen at least ten times. This chain joins TRBV28 and TRBJ2-1; 10 bases align to TRBD2. This CDR3 is 16 amino acids long. Germline CDR1 MDHEN, CDR2 SYDVKM. Trimming at V came to 5 bases and at J to 2 bases, leaving 6 bases not matched to a gene. The CDR3 DNA reads as TGTGCCAGCAGTCAAAGTAGCGGGAGGACCTACAATGAGCAGTTCTTC. As protein: CASSQSSGRTYNEQFF.

The chain links TRBV12-5 to TRBJ2-1; TRBD1 or TRBD2 may be the D gene (5 bases each). Trimming left V 2 bases short and J 15 bases short, with 20 bases between. Germline CDR1 is LGHNT and CDR2 is FRNRAP. This CDR3 region has 14 residues. CDR3 sequence (DNA): TGTGCTAGTGGTTTGTCCCGGGACCACGATGTTCCGTTCTTC. Translating it yields CASGLSRDHDVPFF.

The chain has TRBV2 and TRBJ2-2; possibly TRBD1 for D (5 bases). This CDR3 is built from 14 residues. Deletions cut 7 bases from V and 4 bases from J, with 13 bases between. The germline gives CDR1 SNHLY, CDR2 FYNNEI. The CDR3 sequence: CASIPTGVTGELFF. Written as DNA, the CDR3 is TGTGCCAGCATCCCCACAGGAGTCACCGGGGAGCTGTTTTTT.

This clonotype showed up many times. This chain connects TRBV27 to TRBJ2-3, with TRBD1 identical over 8 bases. Per germline, CDR1 MNHEY and CDR2 SMNVEV (reference sequence). CDR3 length: 12 residues. Trimming at V came to 8 bases and at J to 11 bases, leaving 9 bases not matched to a gene. Here the CDR3 reads CASAPDRDMQYF. The CDR3 region has the DNA TGTGCCAGCGCCCCGGACAGGGACATGCAGTATTTT.

This clonotype has more than one count but fewer than ten. The J gene is TRBJ2-1, the V gene TRBV19, with D possibly being TRBD1 (6 bases). Germline CDR1 reads LNHDA; CDR2 reads SQIVND (reference sequence). The CDR3 contains 16 residues. Trimming removed 4 bases at V and 4 bases at J, with 17 bases between. The CDR3 coding sequence is TGTGCCAGTAGTACCGAGACAGGCCTGCCTTACAATGAGCAGTTCTTC. It codes for CASSTETGLPYNEQFF.

This rearrangement joins TRBV10-3 to TRBJ2-3; tentatively, D is TRBD2 (6 bases). Germline V gene data show CDR1 as ENHRY and CDR2 as SYGVKD. V was cut by 11 bases and J by 4 bases, with 22 bases left in between. This CDR3 has 15 residues. The CDR3 reads CAATSPGGPSDTQYF. CDR3 sequence (DNA): TGTGCCGCCACGAGCCCTGGAGGGCCTTCAGATACGCAGTATTTT.

In this sample, this clonotype turned up many times. The chain links TRBV24-1 to TRBJ2-5; 9 bases map to TRBD2. The CDR3 is made up of 14 amino acids. The junction had 3 bases not matched to a gene; V was cut back by 4 bases and J by 4 bases. Germline V gene data show CDR1 as KGHDR and CDR2 as SFDVKD. This CDR3 is CATSERSGRETQYF. DNA for the CDR3: TGTGCCACCAGTGAGCGTAGCGGGAGAGAGACCCAGTACTTC.

This clonotype was observed a few times. V usage is TRBV3-1 and J usage is TRBJ2-7; no firm D call. The CDR3 runs 15 residues. Germline-derived CDR1 and CDR2 are LGHDT and YNNKEL (reference sequence). Trimming removed 2 bases from V and 0 bases from J, with 11 bases in between. The CDR3 spells CASSQRMRSSYEQYF. CDR3 bases: TGTGCCAGCAGCCAAAGGATGAGGAGCTCCTACGAGCAGTACTTC.

This clonotype has only a few counts. The gene calls are TRBV6-5 and TRBJ2-7, with D possibly TRBD2 on 5 matching bases. Looked up from germline, CDR1 is MNHEY and CDR2 is SVGAGI. V was trimmed by 0 bases and J by 7 bases, leaving 13 bases between them. The CDR3 contains 14 residues. CDR3 in DNA: TGTGCCAGCAGTTACTCGGGGAACCGCGGGGAGCAGTACTTC. Translated: CASSYSGNRGEQYF.

This clonotype has more than one count but fewer than ten. V gene TRBV6-2 or TRBV6-3 combines with J gene TRBJ1-5; D ambiguous. The CDR3 sequence is 14 residues long. Germline lookup yields CDR1 MNHEY and CDR2 SVGEGT. V was clipped by 2 bases and J by 1 base, with 6 bases between them. CDR3 region: CASSYKDSNQPQHF. CDR3 DNA sequence: TGTGCCAGCAGTTACAAGGACAGCAATCAGCCCCAGCATTTT.

There are many counts of this clonotype. The chain has TRBV19 and TRBJ1-5; the match to TRBD1 covers 7 bases. The trim removed 3 bases at V and 4 bases at J, leaving 6 bases unmatched. The germline V gene encodes CDR1 LNHDA and CDR2 SQIVND (reference sequence). There are 15 residues in the CDR3. This CDR3 reads CASSIRDRDNQPQHF. The DNA for the CDR3 is TGTGCCAGTAGTATTCGAGACAGGGATAATCAGCCCCAGCATTTT.

This clonotype was counted a single time. The chain links TRBV2 to TRBJ2-2, with D possibly matching TRBD2 (5 bases). This CDR3 has 14 residues. Germline assignment: CDR1 SNHLY and CDR2 FYNNEI. Trimming cost V 4 bases and J 10 bases, with 16 bases left between them. This chain's CDR3 is CASSAGRSGVELFF. The DNA for the CDR3 is TGTGCCAGCAGTGCGGGCAGGAGCGGAGTGGAGCTGTTTTTT. Variable domain in full (rest from reference TRBV2 and TRBJ2-2): EPEVTQTPSHQVTQMGQEVILRCVPISNHLYFYWYRQILGQKVEFLVSFYNNEISEKSEIFDDQFSVERPDGSNFTLKIRSTKLEDSAMYFCASSAGRSGVELFFGEGSRLTVL.

Regarding this clonotype: One end of the junction is discordant with germline, which a read error may explain. This rearrangement joins TRBV20-1 to TRBJ2-1; TRBD2 matches 13 bases. The CDR3 runs 14 residues. Germline values: CDR1 DFQATT, CDR2 SNEGSKA (reference sequence). The CDR3: CSATGLAGLNEQLF. The CDR3 DNA sequence: TGCAGTGCTACGGGACTAGCGGGATTAAATGAGCAGCTCTTC.

This clonotype occurred many times. The chain has TRBV6-5 and TRBJ2-7; 8 bases align to TRBD1. The CDR3 is 14 residues long. In germline, CDR1 is MNHEY, CDR2 SVGAGI. The J segment lost 0 bases and the V segment lost 2 bases, leaving 0 bases of the junction unmatched. CDR3 residues: CASSYQGASYEQYF. DNA of the CDR3: TGTGCCAGCAGTTACCAGGGGGCCTCCTACGAGCAGTACTTC.

This clonotype was found a few times. The chain couples TRBV19 to TRBJ1-1; D is undetermined. The V gene's germline CDR1 is LNHDA and CDR2 SQIVND (reference sequence). The V gene lost 7 bases and the J gene lost 0 bases, with 9 bases spanning the gap. This CDR3 has 13 residues. In DNA form, the CDR3 reads TGTGCCAGTACCTACCGGATGAACACTGAAGCTTTCTTT. It is translated as CASTYRMNTEAFF.

This clonotype was observed many times. The chain is built from TRBV11-2 and TRBJ2-5; possible D gene TRBD1, 5 bases. V lost 2 bases and J lost 5, with 15 bases in between. This CDR3 spans 15 amino acids. Germline V lookup: CDR1 SGHAT, CDR2 FQNNGV. The CDR3, as DNA: TGTGCCAGCAGCTTACAGGGTCCCTATGGGGAGACCCAGTACTTC. This codes for CASSLQGPYGETQYF. The whole variable domain, filled in from reference TRBV11-2 and TRBJ2-5, reads EAGVAQSPRYKIIEKRQSVAFWCNPISGHATLYWYQQILGQGPKLLIQFQNNGVVDDSQLPKDRFSAERLKGVDSTLKIQPAKLEDSAVYLCASSLQGPYGETQYFGPGTRLLVL.

The sample holds many counts of this clonotype. The chain recombines TRBV9 with TRBJ2-1; TRBD2 agrees at 10 bases. J was trimmed by 7 bases and V by 3 bases; bases with no gene match: 10. The germline CDR1 and CDR2 sequences are SGDLS and YYNGEE. The CDR3 consists of 16 residues. CDR3 coding DNA: TGTGCCAGCAGCGAGGGTGCTAGCGGGGGCCAGAATGAGCAGTTCTTC. Encoded protein: CASSEGASGGQNEQFF.

This clonotype has at least ten counts. V and J are TRBV10-3 and TRBJ1-6, with a possible D match to TRBD1 (6 bases). The V gene lost 6 bases and the J gene lost 6 bases, with 15 bases spanning the gap. The CDR3 is 15 residues long. Germline loops: CDR1 ENHRY, CDR2 SYGVKD. CDR3 protein: CAIRETGQLNSPLHF. CDR3 in DNA: TGTGCCATCAGGGAGACGGGACAACTTAATTCACCCCTCCACTTT.

This clonotype was observed many times. The chain links TRBV12-3 or TRBV12-4 to TRBJ2-1; 13 nucleotides agree with TRBD2. The CDR3 runs 16 residues. J gave up 8 bases and V 1 base, and 5 bases lay outside the gene matches. The CDR3 DNA reads TGTGCCAGCAGTTTAGTTGTTACTAGCGGGAGGGATGAGCAGTTCTTC. It codes for CASSLVVTSGRDEQFF.

In this sample, this clonotype turned up many times. This sequence joins TRBV20-1 and TRBJ2-3; D is unresolved. Trimming stripped 3 bases from V and 3 bases from J, with 10 bases between. The CDR3 runs 13 residues. Germline values: CDR1 DFQATT, CDR2 SNEGSKA (reference sequence). This CDR3 reads CSARGQQTDTQYF. The CDR3 coding sequence is TGCAGTGCTAGGGGCCAGCAGACAGATACGCAGTATTTT.

The chain combines TRBV2 with TRBJ1-5; D is unclear. The CDR3 is 14 residues long. V lost 1 base and J lost 7, with 11 bases in between. Per germline, CDR1 SNHLY and CDR2 FYNNEI. The chain's CDR3 is CASSEGGEAQPQHF. The CDR3 nucleotides read TGTGCCAGCAGTGAAGGCGGGGAGGCACAGCCCCAGCATTTT. The full variable domain, rest sourced from reference TRBV2 and TRBJ1-5, is EPEVTQTPSHQVTQMGQEVILRCVPISNHLYFYWYRQILGQKVEFLVSFYNNEISEKSEIFDDQFSVERPDGSNFTLKIRSTKLEDSAMYFCASSEGGEAQPQHFGDGTRLSIL.

The rearrangement uses TRBV6-1 and TRBJ2-3, with 8 bases aligning to TRBD2. CDR1 is MNHNS, CDR2 SASEGT, per germline. The CDR3 has 18 residues. Trimming removed 6 bases from V and 2 bases from J; junction bases left unmatched: 16. The CDR3 sequence: CASRFLPGLGVDTDTQYF. CDR3 coding DNA: TGTGCCAGCAGATTTCTTCCGGGACTAGGGGTCGACACAGATACGCAGTATTTT.